A selection of T cell receptor beta chains follows, all from one sample in a study of cytomegalovirus exposure and HLA in healthy donors. Assay: immunoSEQ multiplex PCR; the TCRdb copy retains only in-frame clones and omits some. The data contain around 100,000 clones, 75% of them singletons. Sequencing was performed on PBMCs. Receptors originate from a male donor in good health and CMV-seropositive. CDR3s include the opening cysteine and the closing phenylalanine or tryptophan. D genes are given only for firm matches. Size values are once, few and many counts, or a class for expanded clones, and some rows have none.

TRBV10-1,TRBJ2-7,TRBD1,.,CASSRQGDYEQYF,TGCGCCAGCAGTCGACAGGGGGACTACGAGCAGTACTTC
TRBV4-2,TRBJ2-2,.,.,CASSQAGGELFF,TGTGCCAGCAGCCAAGCGGGCGGGGAGCTGTTTTTT
TRBV6-1,TRBJ1-2,.,.,CASRLSGANYGYTF,TGTGCCAGCCGGTTATCAGGGGCGAACTATGGCTACACCTTC
TRBV5-8,TRBJ1-5,.,few,CASSLRTGRQPQHF,TGTGCCAGCAGCTTGCGAACAGGGAGACAGCCCCAGCATTTT
TRBV5-4,TRBJ2-2,.,.,CASSLGTQYTGELFF,TGTGCCAGCAGCTTGGGTACACAGTACACCGGGGAGCTGTTTTTT
TRBV7-8,TRBJ2-7,TRBD1,.,CASSPRGTGSSYEQYF,TGTGCCAGCAGCCCGAGGGGGACAGGATCCTCCTACGAGCAGTACTTC
TRBV28,TRBJ1-6,.,.,CASSSSPGDTSSPLHF,TGTGCCAGCAGTTCCTCCCCGGGGGATACGAGTTCACCCCTCCACTTT
TRBV16,TRBJ1-2,TRBD1,.,CASSQYQGEFGGYTF,TGTGCCAGCAGCCAATACCAGGGGGAATTTGGTGGCTACACCTTC
TRBV29-1,TRBJ1-1,TRBD1,.,CSASGQMNTEAFF,TGCAGCGCCTCGGGACAGATGAACACTGAAGCTTTCTTT
TRBV28,TRBJ1-1,.,few,CASSLARERVDEAFF,TGTGCCAGCAGTTTAGCCAGGGAAAGGGTGGATGAAGCTTTCTTT
TRBV7-9,TRBJ2-5,.,few,CASSLVNTQETQYF,TGTGCCAGCAGCTTAGTGAACACCCAAGAGACCCAGTACTTC
TRBV4-2,TRBJ1-2,.,.,CASSQGGYHGYTF,TGTGCCAGCAGCCAAGGCGGGTACCATGGCTACACCTTC
TRBV9,TRBJ2-2,TRBD2,.,CASSPWGSGGTGELFF,TGTGCCAGCAGCCCTTGGGGTAGCGGGGGTACCGGGGAGCTGTTTTTT
TRBV30,TRBJ2-5,.,.,CAWSVQGLETQYF,TGTGCCTGGAGTGTCCAGGGGCTTGAGACCCAGTACTTC
TRBV5-1,TRBJ1-1,.,.,CASSSAQTGTEAFF,TGCGCCAGCAGCTCCGCCCAGACAGGCACTGAAGCTTTCTTT
TRBV25-1,TRBJ2-3,TRBD2,.,CASSDHRTSGGSGDTQYF,TGTGCCAGCAGTGATCACCGGACTAGCGGGGGGTCAGGAGATACGCAGTATTTT
TRBV7-9,TRBJ1-2,TRBD1,.,CASGQGTHYGYTF,TGTGCCAGCGGACAGGGAACCCACTATGGCTACACCTTC
TRBV30,TRBJ2-3,.,.,CAWSGTPSTDTQYF,TGTGCCTGGAGTGGAACACCTAGCACAGATACGCAGTATTTT
TRBV29-1,TRBJ2-7,TRBD2,once,CSVGPGGSDEQYF,TGCAGCGTTGGCCCCGGGGGGTCTGACGAGCAGTACTTC
TRBV4-1,TRBJ1-6,TRBD1,.,CASSLGQGGSSPLHF,TGCGCCAGCAGCCTGGGACAGGGGGGGAGTTCACCCCTCCACTTT
TRBV6-4,TRBJ2-7,TRBD1,.,CASGKEDRVYEQYF,TGTGCCAGCGGCAAAGAGGACAGGGTGTACGAGCAGTACTTC
TRBV2,TRBJ2-2,TRBD1,.,CATGTALLGTGELFF,TGTGCCACTGGGACAGCGCTACTGGGAACCGGGGAGCTGTTTTTT
TRBV5-5,TRBJ2-2,TRBD2,.,CASSSSSGGAPGELFF,TGTGCCAGCAGCTCCTCTAGCGGGGGGGCCCCCGGGGAGCTGTTTTTT
TRBV28,TRBJ1-1,.,.,CASSFRRNTEAFF,TGTGCCAGCAGTTTCAGGCGGAACACTGAAGCTTTCTTT
TRBV29-1,TRBJ2-1,.,.,CSVDRLGSYNEQFF,TGCAGCGTTGATCGGCTAGGCTCCTACAATGAGCAGTTCTTC
TRBV5-1,TRBJ2-3,TRBD1,once,CASSLVGQGTDTQYF,TGCGCCAGCAGCTTGGTGGGACAGGGCACAGATACGCAGTATTTT
TRBV5-4,TRBJ2-1,TRBD1,few,CASSPRASGQGYNEQFF,TGTGCCAGCAGCCCGAGGGCTTCGGGACAGGGCTACAATGAGCAGTTCTTC
TRBV6-4,TRBJ1-1,TRBD1,.,CASRRTGDNTEAFF,TGTGCCAGCAGGAGGACAGGCGACAACACTGAAGCTTTCTTT
TRBV5-6,TRBJ2-7,.,few,CASSLEQDYEQYF,TGTGCCAGCAGCCTCGAACAGGACTACGAGCAGTACTTC
TRBV6-5,TRBJ1-2,.,.,CASSYDKENYGYTF,TGTGCCAGCAGTTACGATAAGGAGAACTATGGCTACACCTTC
TRBV19,TRBJ1-1,.,few,CASSIGTVFLNTEAFF,TGTGCCAGTAGTATAGGGACAGTCTTTTTGAACACTGAAGCTTTCTTT
TRBV5-6,TRBJ1-1,TRBD1,.,CASSTRGTGMNTEAFF,TGTGCCAGCAGTACCCGCGGGACAGGAATGAACACTGAAGCTTTCTTT
TRBV2,TRBJ1-5,TRBD1,.,CASRSDRGGQPQHF,TGTGCCAGCAGGAGTGACAGGGGCGGGCAGCCCCAGCATTTT
TRBV19,TRBJ1-2,TRBD1,few,CASSIQGADYGYTF,TGTGCCAGTAGTATACAGGGGGCTGACTATGGCTACACCTTC
TRBV7-9,TRBJ2-2,TRBD1,.,CASSRRTGYYGTGELFF,TGTGCCAGCAGCCGCCGGACAGGGTACTATGGCACCGGGGAGCTGTTTTTT
TRBV12-2,TRBJ2-3,.,.,CASRLAEVAGGPGADTQYF,TGTGCAAGTCGCTTAGCGGAGGTAGCGGGGGGGCCGGGGGCAGATACGCAGTATTTT
TRBV19,TRBJ2-7,.,.,CASSMRGQGGYEQYF,TGTGCCAGTAGTATGAGGGGGCAGGGGGGCTACGAGCAGTACTTC
TRBV29-1,TRBJ2-7,TRBD1,.,CSVAVTGGYEQYF,TGCAGCGTTGCTGTGACAGGGGGTTACGAGCAGTACTTC
TRBV5-1,TRBJ2-5,TRBD1,.,CASSSQGARETQYF,TGCGCCAGCAGCAGCCAGGGGGCGCGAGAGACCCAGTACTTC
TRBV6-5,TRBJ2-7,.,.,CASSLGRQGGREQYF,TGTGCCAGCAGCCTCGGTCGTCAGGGAGGACGGGAGCAGTACTTC
TRBV5-4,TRBJ1-1,.,.,CASSLLRGRAFF,TGTGCCAGCAGCTTGTTAAGGGGCAGAGCTTTCTTT
TRBV11-3,TRBJ1-3,.,.,CASSLTAGDTIYF,TGTGCCAGCAGCCTGACGGCAGGGGACACCATATATTTT
TRBV6-1,TRBJ1-5,.,.,CASSSGFNQPQHF,TGTGCCAGCAGTTCAGGGTTCAATCAGCCCCAGCATTTT
TRBV4-3,TRBJ2-1,.,once,CASSLDGASSYNEQFF,TGCGCCAGCAGCCTAGATGGGGCGTCCTCCTACAATGAGCAGTTCTTC
TRBV5-1,TRBJ2-7,TRBD2,.,CASSLASSGGPSSYEQYF,TGCGCCAGCAGCTTGGCCTCTAGCGGGGGACCTAGCTCCTACGAGCAGTACTTC
TRBV4-3,TRBJ2-7,TRBD1,.,CASSQGPGQGYEQYF,TGCGCCAGCAGCCAGGGACCGGGACAGGGGTACGAGCAGTACTTC
TRBV21-1,TRBJ2-7,.,.,CASSVRQGAEEQYF,TGTGCCAGCAGCGTCCGACAGGGGGCGGAAGAGCAGTACTTC
TRBV7-9,TRBJ2-2,TRBD1,.,CASSRGTGRYTGELFF,TGTGCCAGCAGCCGCGGGACAGGGCGGTACACCGGGGAGCTGTTTTTT
TRBV30,TRBJ2-7,.,.,CAWAAGLISYEQYF,TGTGCCTGGGCGGCGGGGCTGATCTCCTACGAGCAGTACTTC
TRBV9,TRBJ2-5,.,.,CASSVVGGKNQYF,TGTGCCAGCAGCGTAGTTGGGGGGAAGAACCAGTACTTC
TRBV5-1,TRBJ2-2,TRBD1,few,CASSWGQGASANTGELFF,TGCGCCAGCAGCTGGGGACAGGGGGCGAGCGCGAACACCGGGGAGCTGTTTTTT
TRBV5-6,TRBJ2-7,TRBD1,.,CASSLGTGNYEQYF,TGTGCCAGCAGCTTAGGGACAGGGAACTACGAGCAGTACTTC
TRBV27,TRBJ1-2,.,.,CASSSRMGGSNYGYTF,TGTGCCAGCAGCTCAAGAATGGGAGGTTCAAACTATGGCTACACCTTC